Listed here are 5 T cell receptor beta chains from one sample, sequenced in a study of Graves' ophthalmopathy and Graves' hyperthyroidism. The study amplified TCR beta CDR3 regions using RNA transcripts. RT-PCR in the first round used HTBI primers; a second-round multiplex PCR followed. TCRdb recomputed calls from the multiplex PCR reads with MiXCR, one row per CDR3 protein. The sample consists of about 380,000 distinct CDR3 sequences, roughly 15% of them appearing once. The sample was peripheral blood. Every receptor here comes from a woman under 30 with stable Graves' hyperthyroidism.

This clonotype was counted between two and nine times. The CDR3 sequence is CASSSYRVGNTEAFF. CDR3 nucleotide sequence: TGTGCCAGCAGCTCGTACAGGGTTGGGAACACTGAAGCTTTCTTT. The chain uses TRBV7-2 and TRBJ1-1; possibly TRBD1 for D (6 bases). Trimming pared 4 bases from V and 1 base from J, leaving 13 bases between. This CDR3 is 15 amino acids long. The germline V gene encodes CDR1 SGHTA and CDR2 FQGNSA.

A few counts support this clonotype. This chain links TRBV18 with TRBJ2-5, with 16 bases aligning to TRBD2. J was trimmed by 3 bases and V by 4 bases; bases with no gene match: 11. CDR1 and CDR2 (germline): KGHSH, LQKENI. The CDR3 has 19 residues. The CDR3 nucleotides are TGTGCCAGCTCACTGACCGGGACTAGCGGGGGGGCCCGAGAAGAGACCCAGTACTTC. The encoded protein is CASSLTGTSGGAREETQYF.

In this sample, this clonotype turned up many times. A clone one base away is much larger, so this may be a read error. The chain uses TRBV2 and TRBJ1-2; unclear D gene. The germline V gene encodes CDR1 SNHLY and CDR2 FYNNEI. The CDR3 contains 14 residues. CDR3 in DNA: TGTGCCAGCTCAGACAACGGTATTAACTGTGGCTACACCTTC. This gives the protein CASSDNGINCGYTF.

This clonotype was counted ten times or more. J is TRBJ1-2 and V is TRBV12-3 or TRBV12-4, with unresolved D. Trimming shortened V by 6 bases and J by 2 bases, and 7 bases separated the two germline ends. CDR3 length: 12 residues. The CDR3 here is CASRRVNYGYTF. In DNA form, the CDR3 reads TGTGCCAGCAGAAGGGTGAACTATGGCTACACCTTC.

This clonotype was counted a few times. A much more abundant neighbour one base away suggests this may be a read error. The chain uses TRBV11-2 and TRBJ2-5; D gene ambiguous. CDR3 length: 13 residues. Germline CDR1 is SGHAT and CDR2 is FQNNGV. The CDR3 sequence is CASSLDYSETEYF. DNA for the CDR3: TGTGCCAGCAGCTTAGACTACTCGGAGACCGAGTACTTC.